What follows is one TCR beta chain and its context. Its specificity is unknown. TEMRA cells were enriched by FACS, while CD8+ and CD4+ T cells were obtained through a negative isolation that was performed magnetically. The CDR3 has 13 amino acids. Deletions cut 5 bases from V and 0 bases from J, with 5 bases between. Germline assignment: CDR1 SQVTM and CDR2 ANQGSEA. RNA in amounts of roughly 0.5 to 1 ug was reverse transcribed with random hexamers. An immunoSEQ multiplex PCR generated amplified TCR beta CDR3 products spanning 54 Vbeta and 13 Jbeta. TCRdb passed the immunoSEQ multiplex PCR reads through MiXCR, listing each CDR3 protein once. The sample records 150,000 to 200,000 distinct CDR3 sequences, under 95% being singletons. The record originates from a study of CD8 T cells in Susac syndrome. Study outcomes and limitations: The authors found no clonal expansion in Susac syndrome CD4+ T cell repertoires.

The sequenced material came from CD4+ T cells from PBMCs. This TCR was sampled from a human donor with Susac syndrome. V is TRBV29-1 and J is TRBJ2-6; D not resolved. Here the CDR3 reads CSVQFSGANVLTF. For the CDR3, the DNA is TGCAGCGTTCAGTTCTCTGGGGCCAACGTCCTGACTTTC.